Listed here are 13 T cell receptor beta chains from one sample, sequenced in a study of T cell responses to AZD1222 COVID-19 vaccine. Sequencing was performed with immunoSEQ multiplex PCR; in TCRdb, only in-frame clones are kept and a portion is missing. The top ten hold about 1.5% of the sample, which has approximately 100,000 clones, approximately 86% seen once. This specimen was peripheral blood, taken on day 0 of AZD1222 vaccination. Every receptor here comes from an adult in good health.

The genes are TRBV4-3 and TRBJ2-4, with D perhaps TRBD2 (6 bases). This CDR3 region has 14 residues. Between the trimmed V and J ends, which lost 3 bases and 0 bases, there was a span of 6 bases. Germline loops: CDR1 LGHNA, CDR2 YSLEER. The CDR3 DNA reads TGCGCCAGCAGCCAGGGGGGAGCCAAAAACATTCAGTACTTC. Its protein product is CASSQGGAKNIQYF.

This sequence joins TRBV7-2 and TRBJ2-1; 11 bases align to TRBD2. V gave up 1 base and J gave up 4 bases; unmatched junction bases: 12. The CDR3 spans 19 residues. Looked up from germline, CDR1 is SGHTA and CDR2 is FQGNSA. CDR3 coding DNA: TGTGCCAGCAGCTTAGGAGGGGCCATTAGCGGGAGGGGTTACAATGAGCAGTTCTTC. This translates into CASSLGGAISGRGYNEQFF.

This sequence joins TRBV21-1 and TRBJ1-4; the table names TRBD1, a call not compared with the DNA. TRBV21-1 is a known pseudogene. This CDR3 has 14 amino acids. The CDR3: CASPYRQRDEKLFF. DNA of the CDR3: TGTGCCAGCCCCTACAGGCAAAGGGATGAAAAACTGTTTTTT.

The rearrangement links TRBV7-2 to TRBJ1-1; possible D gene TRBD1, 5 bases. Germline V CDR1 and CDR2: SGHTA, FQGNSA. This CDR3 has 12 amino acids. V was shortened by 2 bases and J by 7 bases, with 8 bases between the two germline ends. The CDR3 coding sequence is TGTGCCAGCAGCTTAATGCAGGGTGAAGCTTTCTTT. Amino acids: CASSLMQGEAFF.

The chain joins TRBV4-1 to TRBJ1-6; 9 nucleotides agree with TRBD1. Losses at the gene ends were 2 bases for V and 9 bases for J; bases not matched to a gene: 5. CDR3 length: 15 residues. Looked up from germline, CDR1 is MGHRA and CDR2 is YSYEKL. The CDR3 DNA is TGCGCCAGCAGCCAACGACAGGGGGAAGGTTCACCCCTCCACTTT. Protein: CASSQRQGEGSPLHF.

The CDR3 bases are TGCGCCAGCAGCCAAGATAGCCGGGCCGATAATGAAAAACTGTTTTTT. Translating it yields CASSQDSRADNEKLFF. The V and J genes are TRBV4-3 and TRBJ1-4, with D hard to call. The V gene's germline CDR1 is LGHNA and CDR2 YSLEER. Trimming pared 0 bases from V and 4 bases from J, leaving 12 bases between. The CDR3 loop spans 16 amino acids.

The CDR3, as DNA: TGTGCCAGCAGCCCTGGGCGGGACTACGAGCAGTACTTC. Protein sequence: CASSPGRDYEQYF. V is TRBV7-2 and J is TRBJ2-7; possibly TRBD2 for D (6 bases). CDR3 size: 13 residues. Between the trimmed V and J ends, which lost 5 bases and 3 bases, there was a span of 11 bases. Germline loops: CDR1 SGHTA, CDR2 FQGNSA.

Written as DNA, the CDR3 is TGCAGTGCGGGGTTAGGGCAGCCCCAGCATTTT. This gives the protein CSAGLGQPQHF. The gene calls are TRBV20-1 and TRBJ1-5; D ambiguous. V was clipped by 6 bases and J by 7 bases, with 10 bases between them. The CDR3 has 11 residues. CDR1 and CDR2 from the germline V gene are DFQATT and SNEGSKA (reference sequence).

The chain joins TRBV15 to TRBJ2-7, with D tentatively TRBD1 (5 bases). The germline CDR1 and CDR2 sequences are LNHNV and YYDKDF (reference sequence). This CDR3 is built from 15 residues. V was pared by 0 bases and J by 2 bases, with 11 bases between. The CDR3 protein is CATSRDYRTTYEQYF. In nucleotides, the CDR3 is TGTGCCACCAGCAGAGATTACAGGACGACCTACGAGCAGTACTTC.

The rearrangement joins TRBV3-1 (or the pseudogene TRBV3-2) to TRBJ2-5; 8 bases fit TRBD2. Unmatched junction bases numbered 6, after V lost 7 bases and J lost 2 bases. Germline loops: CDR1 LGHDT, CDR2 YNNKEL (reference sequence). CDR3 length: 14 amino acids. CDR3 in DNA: TGTGCCAGCAATCCACAGCGGGAGCAAGAGACCCAGTACTTC. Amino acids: CASNPQREQETQYF.

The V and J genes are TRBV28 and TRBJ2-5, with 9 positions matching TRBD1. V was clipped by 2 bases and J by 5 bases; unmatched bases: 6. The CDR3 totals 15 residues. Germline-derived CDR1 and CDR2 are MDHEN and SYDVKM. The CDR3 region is CASSLLTGGGETQYF. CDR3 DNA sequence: TGTGCCAGCAGTTTACTCACAGGGGGCGGCGAGACCCAGTACTTC.

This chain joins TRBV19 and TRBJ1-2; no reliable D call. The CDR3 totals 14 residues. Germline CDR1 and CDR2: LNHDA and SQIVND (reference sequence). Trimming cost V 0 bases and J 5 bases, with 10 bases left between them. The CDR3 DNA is TGTGCCAGTAGTATAGATGGACGGTTATATGGCTACACCTTC. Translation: CASSIDGRLYGYTF.

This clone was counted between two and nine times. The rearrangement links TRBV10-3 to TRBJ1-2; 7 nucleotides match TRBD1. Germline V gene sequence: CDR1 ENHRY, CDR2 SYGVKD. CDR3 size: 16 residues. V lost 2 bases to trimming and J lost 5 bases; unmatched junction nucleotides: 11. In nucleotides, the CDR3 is TGTGCCATCAGTGAGGGGGGGACAGCAGGAGGGTATGGCTACACCTTC. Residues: CAISEGGTAGGYGYTF.